Here is one T cell receptor (beta chain) with its context. The sample is drawn from a study of blood T cell repertoires in COVID-19. Background on the study: The cDNA or gDNA used as material had been derived from T cells, B-cell-depleted T cells, or PBMCs.

Germline CDR1 is GTSNPN and CDR2 is SVGIG (reference sequence). The V end was cut by 3 bases, the J end by 1 base, with 9 bases between. The CDR3 covers 13 residues. Measured with immunoSEQ multiplex PCR; TCRdb has only the in-frame clones, and not every one. The top ten clones hold about 11% of a sample with tens of thousands of clones, 88% of them seen once. This chain uses TRBV30 with TRBJ1-1, with a tentative D call TRBD1 (6 bases). The source of this sequence is a human donor in a cohort sampled during active COVID-19. The donor label of this sample is uncertain. Sequencing input: peripheral blood. The CDR3 loop is CAWSETGNTEAFF. CDR3 DNA: TGTGCCTGGAGCGAGACAGGGAACACTGAAGCTTTCTTT. Full variable domain (remainder filled in from reference TRBV30 and TRBJ1-1): SQTIHQWPATLVQPVGSPLSLECTVEGTSNPNLYWYRQAAGRGLQLLFYSVGIGQISSEVPQNLSASRPQDRQFILSSKKLLLSDSGFYLCAWSETGNTEAFFGQGTRLTVV.